The T cell receptor beta chain under discussion was sequenced for a study of Graves' ophthalmopathy and Graves' hyperthyroidism. Amplified TCR beta CDR3 regions were obtained using RNA transcripts as template. RT-PCR in the first round used HTBI primers; a second-round multiplex PCR followed. MiXCR, run by TCRdb on the multiplex PCR reads, gives a single entry per CDR3 protein. The data show about 220,000 distinct CDR3 sequences, around a fifth seen once. Orbital computed tomography, thyroid ultrasound, TRAb, serum thyroxine and clinical symptoms formed the basis of diagnosis. The PBMCs originated from around 9.7 ml of fresh peripheral blood. Study observations and caveats: Blood also held most thyroid clonotypes expanded above 0.001 frequency.

CDR1 is DFQATT, CDR2 SNEGSKA, per germline (reference sequence). J was trimmed by 6 bases and V by 0 bases; bases with no gene match: 10. This CDR3 region has 15 residues. This clonotype was observed a few times. What it binds is unknown. This TCR came from a woman between 50 and 59 years old with Graves' ophthalmopathy. Sequencing was done on a sample of peripheral blood. The genes are TRBV20-1 and TRBJ1-1, with TRBD1 identical over 7 bases. The CDR3 here is CSAREQIQGSAEAFF. CDR3 DNA: TGCAGTGCTAGAGAGCAAATACAGGGGAGTGCTGAAGCTTTCTTT.